This T cell receptor (beta chain) was observed in a study of shared clonotypes between healthy human individuals. Study-level points and caveats: Sampling was confined to blood; repertoires within tissues likely differ. Memory subsets generally showed lower estimated richness than naive subsets. Shared clonotypes: approximately 5% naive CD4, about 3.5% naive CD8, 2.3% memory CD4, under 0.5% memory CD8.

As defined, naive CD8 cells were CD45RO-negative and positively selected for CCR7, with terminally differentiated effector memory CD45RA+ cells excluded. Trimming shortened V by 3 bases and J by 1 base, and 5 bases separated the two germline ends. The CDR3 totals 13 residues. Germline V CDR1 and CDR2: MNHEY, SVGAGI. A word on this clone: Its antigen remains unknown.

Evenly divided among several immunoSEQ plates was the genomic DNA of each subset. Clones were sequenced by immunoSEQ multiplex PCR, and TCRdb holds only the in-frame ones, with some missing. Here the sample spans about 2 million clones, about 95% being singletons. The sequence was collected from a man aged 18 to 35 in good health. Sequenced material: naive CD8+ T cells sorted from blood. This sequence joins TRBV6-5 and TRBJ2-3, with no clear D. CDR3 bases: TGTGCCAGCAGTTATATGGGCACAGATACGCAGTATTTT. Translation: CASSYMGTDTQYF.